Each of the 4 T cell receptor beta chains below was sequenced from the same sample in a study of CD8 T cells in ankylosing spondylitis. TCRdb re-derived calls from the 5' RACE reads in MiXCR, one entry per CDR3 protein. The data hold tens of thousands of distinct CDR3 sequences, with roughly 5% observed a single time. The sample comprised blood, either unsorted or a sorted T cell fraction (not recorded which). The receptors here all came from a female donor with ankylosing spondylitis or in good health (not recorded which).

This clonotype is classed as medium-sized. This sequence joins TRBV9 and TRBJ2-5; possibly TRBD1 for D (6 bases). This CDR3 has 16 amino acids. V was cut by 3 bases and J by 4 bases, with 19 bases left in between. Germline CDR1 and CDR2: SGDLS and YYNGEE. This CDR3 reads CASSAPLQGRRETQYF. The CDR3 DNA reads TGTGCCAGCAGCGCCCCTCTACAGGGCCGGAGAGAGACCCAGTACTTC. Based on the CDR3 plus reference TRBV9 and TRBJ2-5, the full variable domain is DSGVTQTPKHLITATGQRVTLRCSPRSGDLSVYWYQQSLDQGLQFLIQYYNGEERAKGNILERFSAQQFPDLHSELNLSSLELGDSALYFCASSAPLQGRRETQYFGPGTRLLVL.

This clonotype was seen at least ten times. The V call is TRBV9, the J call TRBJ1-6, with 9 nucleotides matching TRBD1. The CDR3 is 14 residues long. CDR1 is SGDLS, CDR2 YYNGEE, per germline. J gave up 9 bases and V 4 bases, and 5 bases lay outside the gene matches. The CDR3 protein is CASSRDRVISPLHF. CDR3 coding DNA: TGTGCCAGCAGCCGGGACAGGGTCATTTCACCCCTCCACTTT.

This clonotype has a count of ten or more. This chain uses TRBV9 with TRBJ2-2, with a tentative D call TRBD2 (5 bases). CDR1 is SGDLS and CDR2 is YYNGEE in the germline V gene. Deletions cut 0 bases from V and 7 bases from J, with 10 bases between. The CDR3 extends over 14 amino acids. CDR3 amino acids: CASSVVGVGGELFF. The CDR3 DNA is TGTGCCAGCAGCGTAGTCGGGGTCGGCGGGGAGCTGTTTTTT.

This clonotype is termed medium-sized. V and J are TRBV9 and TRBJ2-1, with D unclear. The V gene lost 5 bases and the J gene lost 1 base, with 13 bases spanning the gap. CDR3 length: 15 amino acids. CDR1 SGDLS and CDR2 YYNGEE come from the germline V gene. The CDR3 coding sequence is TGTGCCAGCAGTACAATTGGGGATTCCTACAATGAGCAGTTCTTC. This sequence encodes CASSTIGDSYNEQFF.